This T cell receptor (beta chain) was observed in a study of T cells after yellow fever vaccination. The CDR3 is 13 residues long. The V end was cut by 5 bases, the J end by 3 bases, with 10 bases between. Per the germline V gene, CDR1 is SGHTA and CDR2 is FQGTGA. Generation of TCR cDNA used 5'RACE template switching (which added a universal primer site and UMIs). TCRdb ran MiXCR on the 5' RACE reads and lists one entry per CDR3 protein. The sample records around 340,000 distinct CDR3 sequences, under 15% being singletons. The chain links TRBV7-3 to TRBJ2-5; D gene uncertain. The input for sequencing was CD4+ T cells sorted from PBMCs, taken 15 days after the yellow fever booster vaccination. The TCR sequence derives from a man aged 18 to 29 who received the YFV17D yellow fever vaccine. The DNA for the CDR3 is TGTGCCAGCAGCCCTATCCCGAAAGAGACCCAGTACTTC. Translating it yields CASSPIPKETQYF.